The table lists the clone carrying this TCR beta chain with a few counts. The data derive from a study of T-cell reconstitution after alpha-beta-depleted transplantation in children. The TCRbeta library incorporated unique molecular identifiers. MiXCR was run by TCRdb on the PCR reads, yielding one entry per CDR3 protein. The sample lists around 340,000 distinct CDR3 sequences; about an eighth were seen once. The sequence derives from a human donor who donated a stem cell graft to a child with Fanconi anemia. Sequencing was performed on PBMCs, taken from the stem cell graft.

The CDR3 loop reads CASSRLAGGDTQYF. The CDR3 DNA sequence: TGTGCCAGCAGTAGACTAGCGGGGGGCGATACGCAGTATTTT. The chain combines TRBV2 with TRBJ2-3, with 13 bases aligning to TRBD2. CDR3 size: 14 residues. With V trimmed by 5 bases and J by 6 bases, 2 bases remained unmatched. Germline lookup yields CDR1 SNHLY and CDR2 FYNNEI.